This TCR beta chain was identified during a study of cytotoxic CD8 clonotypes in ibrutinib-treated CLL. Study context: In all, more than 10 patients were relapsed/refractory, some 16 were treatment-naive and approximately 17 were IGHV unmutated. Overall study findings and caveats: Among the clonotypes, public ones were uncommon and contracted or held stable on treatment. Baseline levels were approached again at progression, after clonality had risen at ibrutinib response. Baseline-level clonality went beyond age-matched healthy donors and moved in step with circulating CD8+ T-cell counts.

The sample holds one count of this clone. Its antigen is unidentified. Trimming shortened V by 3 bases and J by 4 bases, and 15 bases separated the two germline ends. The CDR3 spans 15 residues. Germline CDR1 is MDHEN and CDR2 is SYDVKM. Sequenced by immunoSEQ multiplex PCR; TCRdb stores in-frame clones only, minus some. This table holds about 85,000 clones, about four fifths found once. This chain connects TRBV28 to TRBJ1-2, with D tentatively TRBD1 (5 bases). The clonotype comes from a human donor with chronic lymphocytic leukemia. The input for sequencing was PBMCs, taken after 12 months of ibrutinib treatment. The CDR3 region is CASSFRFDSPYGYTF. The CDR3 nucleotides read TGTGCCAGCAGTTTTAGGTTTGACAGCCCCTATGGCTACACCTTC.